This T cell receptor beta chain was found in a study of blood T cell repertoires in COVID-19. TCRdb keeps only in-frame clones here, not all; method: immunoSEQ multiplex PCR. The sample holds roughly 230,000 clones, 85% to 90% seen once. This CDR3 is 14 amino acids long. J was trimmed by 6 bases and V by 2 bases; bases with no gene match: 4. Germline values: CDR1 SGHTA, CDR2 FQGNSA. In its sample, this clone was seen once. The sequencing sample was made of peripheral blood. The chain combines TRBV7-2 with TRBJ2-5; 9 positions agree with TRBD2. This clonotype was obtained from a woman aged 40 to 49 who had recovered from COVID-19. CDR3 sequence: CASSLPSGIQTQYF. DNA for the CDR3: TGTGCCAGCAGCTTACCTAGCGGGATACAGACCCAGTACTTC.